Reported below is one T cell receptor (beta chain). Its antigen is not identified. Given a far larger clone just one base away, this is likely a sequencing read error. The source of the sample is a study of regulatory T cells in long-lasting Graves disease. Overall study results and limits: Persistent-disease Graves' patients showed less TCR diversity than new cases.

V gave up 6 bases and J gave up 13 bases; unmatched junction bases: 12. Germline V gene data show CDR1 as SNHLY and CDR2 as FYNNEI. This CDR3 spans 13 amino acids. The time point: newly diagnosed GD, antithyroid drugs for less than 3 months. The TCR library was made from RNA extracted from PBMCs. Arm-PCR of CDR3 regions and iRepertoire HTBI primers were the basis on which TCR beta libraries were built. TCRdb independently ran MiXCR on the multiplex PCR reads; one entry per CDR3 protein. The profile shows over 450,000 distinct CDR3 sequences, 12% of them singletons. The sample was also linked to a second study, of T cells in Graves' hyperthyroidism and ophthalmopathy.

V usage is TRBV2 and J usage is TRBJ2-1, with 7 bases aligning to TRBD2. The sequence derives from a woman in her 30s with Graves disease. The input for sequencing was peripheral blood mononuclear cells (PBMCs), taken at new diagnosis, from a patient treated with antithyroid drugs. The CDR3 nucleotides are TGTGCCAGCAGAGCCACGGGAGGTGAGACCCAGTTCTTC. It yields the protein CASRATGGETQFF.